The 21 T cell receptor beta chains in this list originate from one sample, sequenced in a study of CD8 T cells in ankylosing spondylitis (dated by TCRdb to 2015 to 2018). What the work shows at the level of the full study, not this receptor alone: A TCR beta motif made up of several highly homologous amino acid variants appeared to be characteristic of blood from ankylosing spondylitis patients.

Libraries were prepared through 5' RACE. These reads were obtained on an Illumina HiSeq 2500. The public reads were reprocessed in TCRdb via fastp at Q25 and MiXCR, keeping in-frame beta chains. One record per CDR3 amino acid sequence lists the most common genes and DNA. This sample comprises roughly 700,000 distinct CDR3 sequences, about 20% of them detected only once. The biggest ten clones account for approximately 18% of the sample. For these TCRs, the target antigens are not known. Sequencing was done on a sample of blood, either unsorted or a sorted T cell fraction (not recorded which). Source of these receptors: a male donor with ankylosing spondylitis.

This clonotype showed up just a few times. The genes are TRBV2 and TRBJ1-1; D is ambiguous. The germline V gene encodes CDR1 SNHLY and CDR2 FYNNEI. The CDR3 spans 14 residues. Trimming shortened V by 4 bases and J by 1 base, and 10 bases separated the two germline ends. The CDR3 spells CASSALPKNTEAFF. The CDR3, as DNA: TGTGCCAGCAGTGCTCTCCCTAAGAACACTGAAGCTTTCTTT.

This clonotype was seen a handful of times. The J gene is TRBJ2-5, the V gene TRBV7-3; the match to TRBD2 covers 7 bases. The CDR3 contains 12 residues. V trimming: 3 bases; J trimming: 10 bases; junction bases outside the gene matches: 5. From germline, CDR1 is SGHTA and CDR2 FQGTGA. The CDR3 nucleotides read TGTGCCAGCAGCTTGACGGGGGGAGTCCAGTACTTC. It encodes CASSLTGGVQYF.

This chain joins TRBV5-1 and TRBJ2-5; TRBD1 is a possible D gene (5 bases). The V end lost 0 bases, the J end lost 1 base, and 7 bases lay between the germline ends. Germline V gives CDR1 SGHRS, CDR2 YFSETQ. CDR3 length equals 14 residues. The CDR3 protein is CASSLAGRQETQYF. CDR3 DNA sequence: TGCGCCAGCAGCTTGGCAGGGCGCCAAGAGACCCAGTACTTC.

The gene calls are TRBV14 and TRBJ2-5; D gene ambiguous. The CDR3 covers 14 residues. CDR1 is SGHDN and CDR2 is FVKESK in the germline V gene. V was cut by 1 base and J by 2 bases, with 8 bases left in between. As DNA, the CDR3 is TGTGCCAGCAGCCAAGCCTACTCACAAGAGACCCAGTACTTC. This codes for CASSQAYSQETQYF.

This clonotype occurred a few times. The chain recombines TRBV7-9 with TRBJ2-1, with TRBD2 matching over 7 bases. The CDR3 contains 16 residues. Germline V lookup: CDR1 SEHNR, CDR2 FQNEAQ (reference sequence). Trimming took 5 bases from V and 3 from J; bases not matched to a gene: 10. The CDR3 loop reads CASSLRAGDLYNEQFF. In DNA, the CDR3 is TGTGCCAGCAGCCTCCGGGCGGGGGACCTCTACAATGAGCAGTTCTTC.

This clonotype was observed a few times. This chain connects TRBV7-9 to TRBJ2-7; the D is unclear. The CDR3 is 13 residues long. The V gene lost 5 bases and the J gene lost 7 bases, with 15 bases spanning the gap. Germline loops: CDR1 SEHNR, CDR2 FQNEAQ (reference sequence). DNA of the CDR3: TGTGCCAGCAGCCATCTCTCCCCTGGGGAGCAGTACTTC. The encoded protein is CASSHLSPGEQYF.

The rearrangement uses TRBV7-6 and TRBJ2-7; the match to TRBD1 covers 7 bases. The trim removed 5 bases at V and 6 bases at J, leaving 10 bases unmatched. The CDR3 is 14 residues long. Looked up from germline, CDR1 is SGHVS and CDR2 is FNYEAQ. In nucleotides, the CDR3 is TGTGCCAGCAGCCTCCGGGACAGTTCCCTCGAGCAGTACTTC. Encoded protein: CASSLRDSSLEQYF.

The rearrangement joins TRBV7-3 to TRBJ2-7; TRBD2 matches 9 bases. Trimming cost V 1 base and J 6 bases; bases outside gene matches: 7. This CDR3 spans 15 amino acids. Germline CDR1 reads SGHTA; CDR2 reads FQGTGA. The CDR3 protein is CASSLMAGGPAEQYF. The CDR3 region has the DNA TGTGCCAGCAGCTTAATGGCGGGGGGGCCTGCCGAGCAGTACTTC.

The chain joins TRBV20-1 to TRBJ1-4; tentatively, D is TRBD1 (5 bases). Trimming left V 1 base short and J 8 bases short, with 11 bases between. Germline CDR1 DFQATT, CDR2 SNEGSKA (reference sequence). This CDR3 is built from 13 residues. CDR3 DNA sequence: TGCAGTGCTAGAGCCTGGGGGGAAGAAAAACTGTTTTTT. Its protein product is CSARAWGEEKLFF.

In its sample, this clonotype was seen a few times. The V gene is TRBV18, the J gene TRBJ1-3, with a weak D call TRBD1 (5 bases). Trimming left V 4 bases short and J 0 bases short, with 13 bases between. Germline CDR1 and CDR2: KGHSH and LQKENI. This CDR3 has 16 residues. CDR3 region: CASSRDLSNSGNTIYF. Written as DNA, the CDR3 is TGTGCCAGCTCACGGGACTTAAGTAACTCTGGAAACACCATATATTTT.

Worth noting for this clonotype: Compared with germline, one end of the junction differs, possibly owing to a read error. V gene TRBV27 combines with J gene TRBJ1-1, with TRBD1 matching over 9 bases. CDR1 MNHEY and CDR2 SMNVEV come from the germline V gene (reference sequence). The CDR3 extends over 14 amino acids. The CDR3 bases are TGTGCCAGCAGTCCACGACAGGGGGACAGAGAAGCTTCCTTT. Translation gives CASSPRQGDREASF.

V usage is TRBV12-3 or TRBV12-4 and J usage is TRBJ1-2, with D uncertain. The CDR3 has 14 amino acids. V lost 7 bases to trimming and J lost 0 bases, with 12 bases between them. Here the CDR3 reads CASTQSKANYGYTF. The CDR3 coding sequence is TGTGCCAGCACGCAGTCTAAAGCTAACTATGGCTACACCTTC.

This clonotype was counted between two and nine times. V is TRBV6-1 and J is TRBJ2-7, with 8 nucleotides matching TRBD1. CDR1 MNHNS and CDR2 SASEGT come from the germline V gene. This CDR3 has 15 residues. J was trimmed by 2 bases and V by 6 bases; bases with no gene match: 9. The CDR3 loop reads CASRSQTGEPYEQYF. The CDR3 nucleotides read TGTGCCAGCAGGTCCCAGACAGGGGAACCCTACGAGCAGTACTTC.

J is TRBJ2-5 and V is TRBV11-1, with D tentatively TRBD2 (6 bases). Germline V CDR1 and CDR2: SGHAT, FQDESV (reference sequence). CDR3 size: 14 residues. Deletions cut 5 bases from V and 1 base from J, with 11 bases between. The CDR3 nucleotides are TGTGCCAGCAGCCCCCAGCGGGCCCAAGAGACCCAGTACTTC. Protein sequence: CASSPQRAQETQYF.

This clonotype occurred many times. The chain carries TRBV4-2 and TRBJ2-2; TRBD2 matches at 7 bases. The germline V gene encodes CDR1 LGHNA and CDR2 YNFKEQ. This CDR3 spans 17 amino acids. V trimming: 0 bases; J trimming: 0 bases; junction bases outside the gene matches: 4. Here the CDR3 reads CASSQDPSGPNTGELFF. The CDR3 DNA reads as TGTGCCAGCAGCCAAGACCCTAGCGGACCGAACACCGGGGAGCTGTTTTTT.

This clonotype was recorded many times. The chain is built from TRBV12-3 or TRBV12-4 and TRBJ2-2; the D gene is possibly TRBD2 (6 bases). V lost 4 bases and J 5 bases, leaving 14 bases between the germline ends. This CDR3 has 15 amino acids. The CDR3: CASSWGLRGTGELFF. Here the CDR3 DNA reads TGTGCCAGCAGTTGGGGACTGCGGGGAACCGGGGAGCTGTTTTTT.

This clonotype was detected a few times. The CDR3 loop reads CAISEAGTLLSYEQYF. In DNA, the CDR3 is TGTGCCATCAGTGAGGCCGGGACTTTATTATCCTACGAGCAGTACTTC. The chain is built from TRBV10-3 and TRBJ2-7, with D maybe TRBD2 (6 bases). Deletions cut 2 bases from V and 1 base from J, with 15 bases between. Germline values: CDR1 ENHRY, CDR2 SYGVKD. The CDR3 is 16 residues long.

This clonotype has more than one count but fewer than ten. The DNA for the CDR3 is TGTGCCAGCAGTTCTATTATAGACAGGGTTCAGAACGACTACTCTGGAAACACCATATATTTT. Encoded protein: CASSSIIDRVQNDYSGNTIYF. This sequence joins TRBV12-3 or TRBV12-4 and TRBJ1-3; 7 bases agree with TRBD1. J was trimmed by 0 bases and V by 4 bases; bases with no gene match: 21. The CDR3 contains 21 residues.

The rearrangement uses TRBV15 and TRBJ2-7; 13 bases match TRBD2. Trimming at V came to 2 bases and at J to 5 bases, leaving 15 bases not matched to a gene. In germline, CDR1 is LNHNV, CDR2 YYDKDF (reference sequence). The CDR3 has 19 amino acids. The CDR3 DNA reads TGTGCCACCAGCAGATCCCGCCGAACTCCGGGACTAGCGGGACACGAGCAGTACTTC. The encoded protein is CATSRSRRTPGLAGHEQYF.

The chain carries TRBV25-1 and TRBJ2-5; a possible D gene is TRBD2 (5 bases). The V gene lost 4 bases and the J gene lost 5 bases, with 11 bases spanning the gap. The CDR3 length is 13 residues. Germline CDR1 MGHDK, CDR2 SYGVNS. CDR3 sequence reads: CASSAGVVETQYF. CDR3 sequence (DNA): TGTGCCAGCAGTGCCGGGGTGGTGGAGACCCAGTACTTC.

The V gene is TRBV20-1, the J gene TRBJ2-5; no firm D call. This CDR3 spans 10 amino acids. Germline assignment: CDR1 DFQATT and CDR2 SNEGSKA (reference sequence). The V end lost 8 bases, the J end lost 5 bases, and 9 bases lay between the germline ends. The CDR3 region has the DNA TGCAGTACGGGTGGGGAGACCCAGTACTTC. As protein: CSTGGETQYF.